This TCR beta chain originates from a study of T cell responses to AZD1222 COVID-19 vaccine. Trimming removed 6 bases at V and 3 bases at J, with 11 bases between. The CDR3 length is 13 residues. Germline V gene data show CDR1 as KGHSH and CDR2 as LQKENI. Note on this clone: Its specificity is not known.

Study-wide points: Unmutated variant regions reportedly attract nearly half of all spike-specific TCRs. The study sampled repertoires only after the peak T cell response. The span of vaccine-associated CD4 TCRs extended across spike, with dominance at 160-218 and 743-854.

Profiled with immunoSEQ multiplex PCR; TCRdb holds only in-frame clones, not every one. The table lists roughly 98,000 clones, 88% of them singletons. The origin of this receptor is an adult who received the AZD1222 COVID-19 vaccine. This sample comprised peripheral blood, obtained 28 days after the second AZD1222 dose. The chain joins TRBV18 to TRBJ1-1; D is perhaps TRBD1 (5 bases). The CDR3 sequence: CASSPRGDTEAFF. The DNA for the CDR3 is TGTGCCAGCTCTCCCCGAGGGGACACTGAAGCTTTCTTT.